This T cell receptor (beta chain) was obtained from a study of T-cell reconstitution after alpha-beta-depleted transplantation in children listed by TCRdb under 2016. Background on the whole study: Using TCR repertoire profiling, the study quantitatively followed how T-cell immune reconstitution unfolded in children after TCRalphabeta/CD19-depleted allogeneic hematopoietic cell transplantation. Points the paper makes about the study in general: About two months after transplant, the apparently early recovery of alphabetaT-cell counts reportedly depended on just several hundred clones that had expanded rapidly and came from non-depleted graft cells. The frequencies of hyperexpanded clones fell over the following months, and after one year, T-cell counts and TCRbeta diversity were mostly attributed to newly produced T cells. In some patients, high TCRbeta diversity at day 60 was attributed to recipient T cells and intrathymic progenitors that had survived conditioning.

The CDR1 and CDR2 encoded by the germline V gene are SGHTA and FQGTGA. Taken from cysteine to phenylalanine, the CDR3 has 18 residues. The sequence is cut down to CDR3 DNA, 54 bases in frame from base 1. V and J are trimmed by 5 bases and 4 bases, and the gene matches miss 10 bases of the junction. In its sample, this clonotype was seen many times. Which antigen it targets is not known. No much larger clone exists at a distance of one base, and base qualities are not known. The receptor library was made with PCR. The data were produced on an Illumina HiSeq 2500. TCR library preparation used molecular barcoding, with unique molecular identifiers applied to normalize quantification of the TCRbeta repertoire. TCRdb took the public reads, trimmed them with fastp at Q25, ran MiXCR for clone calling and kept in-frame beta chains. Each entry merges the rows of one CDR3 protein and shows their most common DNA and genes. The sample has 190,000 or so distinct CDR3 sequences on record, roughly 6% of them singletons. Of the sample, approximately 4.1% falls within the top ten clones.

The sample's treatment or condition label is to be understood as: allogeneic hematopoietic cell transplantation with graft depleted of TCRalphabeta T cells and CD19 B cells. The children who served as transplant recipients had been given grafts of TCRalphabeta/CD19-depleted allogeneic hematopoietic cells. This TCR was recovered from a girl under three years old with combined immunodeficiency, due to receive a stem cell transplant. This receptor chain uses TRBV7-3 and TRBJ2-1, with 14 bases aligning to TRBD2. Sequencing was performed on PBMCs, taken before TCRalphabeta/CD19-depleted stem cell transplant. The CDR3 has the sequence CASSPNPGLAGGYNEQFF. The sequence in DNA is TGTGCCAGCAGCCCCAACCCAGGACTAGCGGGGGGTTACAATGAGCAGTTCTTC. Supplemented by the reference TRBV7-3 and TRBJ2-1 proteins around the CDR3, the complete variable domain is GAGVSQTPSNKVTEKGKYVELRCDPISGHTALYWYRQSLGQGPEFLIYFQGTGAADDSGLPNDRFFAVRPEGSVSTLKIQRTERGDSAVYLCASSPNPGLAGGYNEQFFGPGTRLTVL.